This T cell receptor beta chain comes out of a study of cytomegalovirus exposure and HLA in healthy donors (dated by TCRdb to 2016 to 2017). Background on the whole study: According to an earlier analysis of several hundred of the donors, some 180 million T cells yielded 117 million unique TCR beta sequences and approximately 300 Gb of sequence data. The study used immunosequencing to profile the T cell repertoires of approximately 630 subjects and linked those repertoires to cytomegalovirus serostatus. Donor age, sex, ethnicity and CMV serostatus were compiled together with the repertoire data. An earlier analysis of around 640 of the donors used high-throughput TCR beta sequencing to judge whether each TCR beta V gene segment behaved as functional or pseudogenic. Genome-wide SNP genotypes for about three fifths of the 666 donors were used in a later genetic analysis, which treated that subset as a discovery cohort. Along with the approximately 650-subject first cohort, a separate validation cohort of 120 different subjects was used. Among the roughly 410 genotyped donors, about 83% belonged to the genetic ancestry cluster associated with self-reported Caucasian donors. HLA typing included class I and class II loci at four-digit resolution. Every discovery cohort repertoire had been produced on one sequencing platform. The study aimed to test whether cataloging public T cell receptors could reveal signatures of past pathogen exposure. The number of donors typed differed by locus, with roughly 629-640 for A, B, C, DRB1 and DQB1, approximately 500 for DQA1, 606 for DPA1, and some 440 for DPB1. A later analysis re-analyzed previously published TCR beta repertoires from 666 donors and added high-resolution HLA genotyping to study TCR occurrence patterns. Approximately 330 gigabases of sequencing data and 70 million to 100 million unique TCR sequences made up an early release that covered approximately 650 HLA-typed donors. Because of strong linkage in the cohort, a handful of DR-DQ haplotypes were treated as single units for association and clustering. Rather than using new phenotypic data, the later analysis identified candidate immune exposures from TCR beta sequences and from how often those sequences occurred across donors. Among roughly 400 genotyped donors of the cohort, an average of approximately 230,000 unique TCR beta nucleotide sequences were sequenced per donor, roughly 20% of them non-productive. High-throughput TCR immunosequencing, statistical association of individual TCRs with disease status, and machine learning were combined to predict cytomegalovirus infection status. Summary of the overall study and its limitations: Correlated functional status among segregating V segments might be attributable to linkage disequilibrium, but an unknown experimental factor could not be ruled out. In a later analysis, the rate of TCR association differed among HLA loci, with DRB1 alleles having the most associated TCRs and HLA-C alleles having the fewest. This cohort had only TCR beta chains sequenced, and the lack of alpha or paired-chain data limited which features could be detected. It was suggested by the authors that the approach could potentially be generalized to other disease states and immunological phenotypes. V-gene and J-gene trimming of TCR beta chains was associated with a missense DCLRE1C variant in a later genetic analysis, and the association was replicated in an independent cohort. In a later genetic analysis, fewer N-insertions in productive TCRs were reported among donors in an Asian-associated ancestry cluster than the approximately 670-donor mean. Sequencing depth was assumed to be roughly uniform across donors in the presence/absence analyses, though that assumption may not hold. The study listed approximately 150 TCR beta chains as associated with cytomegalovirus. In an earlier analysis of approximately 590 of the donors, most TCR beta V segments appeared in productive rearrangements about 87% or about 30% of the time, broadly matching IMGT annotations. At a false discovery rate of 0.05, a later analysis linked 16,951 TCR beta sequences to specific HLA alleles. The sequencing pipeline was judged likely to have produced a cluster of highly shared sequence variants as a technical artifact. The earlier analysis of some 540 of the donors excluded some 15 rarely observed V segments, including chromosome 9 orphons, because counts were too low. In vitro tests confirmed that a few of the cytomegalovirus-associated TCR beta chains recognize cytomegalovirus antigens. Across donors, most TCR sequences were observed very rarely, whereas some public TCRs were present in many individuals. Some IMGT-functional V segments, including TRBV6-2 and TRBV6-3, could not be distinguished by the 87-base-pair reads and were therefore excluded. A further reported finding was that TCR beta sequences accurately predicted the HLA-A and HLA-B alleles for most subjects in the first cohort. Several of the top co-occurrence clusters appeared to be linked to parvovirus B19, influenza, CMV and Epstein-Barr virus, according to a later analysis. When HLA alleles, especially DR and DQ, strongly co-occurred, attributing TCR associations to individual alleles was difficult. In both the original and validation cohorts, the classifier was reported to diagnose cytomegalovirus status with high specificity and sensitivity. A later analysis found that HLA-associated TCR beta chains were more clonally expanded and had lower generation probabilities than equally common non-associated chains. Because HLA typing was unavailable for some donors at each locus, only the typed subset was used in association tests. For the cohort, immune exposure information was limited to CMV serostatus. According to a later analysis, most CMV-associated TCR beta chains appeared to be HLA-restricted, and the HLA associations seemed to be driven largely by CMV exposure.

The cohort consisted of approximately 690 healthy bone marrow donors. At the time of sampling, every cohort member was nominally healthy, though immune exposures that went unrecorded were likely present. The donor tested CMV seronegative, placing the donor among the 352 seronegative members of the cohort. Each donor provided a peripheral blood sample, and peripheral blood mononuclear cells were used for TCR beta sequencing. Genomic DNA extraction from the blood cell samples was performed with the Qiagen DNeasy Blood Extraction Kit. The library was made by the immunoSEQ multiplex PCR assay. A mixture of 60 forward primers for TCR Vbeta segments and 13 reverse primers for TCR Jbeta segments was used in the multiplex PCR. The CDR3 region of rearranged TCR beta genes was amplified from genomic DNA with a multiplex PCR assay. The amplified TCR beta libraries were sequenced on the Illumina HiSeq System as 87-base-pair reads. The original methods were these. Across the 670 or so repertoires, a later analysis counted 80 million or so unique TCR beta chains, 8.5 million to 12 million of which were shared by at least two donors. A nearest-neighbor algorithm error-corrected the raw reads and collapsed the reads into unique sequences, merging closely related sequences to remove PCR and sequencing errors. CDR3 sequences were aligned to IMGT reference sequences to assign V, D and J gene segments. For a sequence to be retained, a match of at least six nucleotides was required to both a V gene segment and a J gene segment. A rearrangement counted as productive if the CDR3 had no stop codons and remained in frame with V and J, and every other rearrangement counted as non-productive. Following IMGT convention, CDR3 was defined as the stretch from the second conserved V-encoded cysteine up to the conserved J-encoded phenylalanine. Sequences without an unambiguous match to a single V gene segment were excluded from the earlier analysis of about 640 of the donors. In an earlier analysis of 500 to 750 of the donors, V segments were called functional above 56.7% productive rearrangements and were called segregating when the between-donor standard deviation exceeded 5%. To diagnose cytomegalovirus status from the catalog of TCR beta chain sequences, a statistical classification framework was built. In a later analysis, TCR nucleotide sequences were compared against IMGT/GENE-DB human TR gene sequences so that V and J genes could be assigned. The TCRdist pipeline was used in a later analysis to assign CDR3 sequences and most-parsimonious VDJ recombination scenarios. In a later analysis, every TCR beta chain was defined by the combination of its CDR3 amino acid sequence and its V-gene family, and reads without a unique V-gene family were dropped. To address suspected cross-contamination and a sequencing artifact, a later analysis removed some 620 highly shared, low-generation-probability nucleotide sequences. For each public chain, a later analysis derived a clonal expansion index from normalized ranks of inferred template counts within each repertoire. Generation probabilities in a later analysis came from a VDJ recombination model fitted to out-of-frame rearrangements, and those results were checked against IGoR. A later analysis scored TCR-TCR, TCR-HLA and TCR-CMV co-occurrence with hypergeometric tests, applying a repertoire-size bias correction to TCR pairs. In a later analysis, false discovery rates were estimated by permuting HLA or CMV assignments 20 times. A later analysis grouped co-occurring TCRs with DBSCAN, adding TCRdist sequence similarity when clustering within HLA-allele-positive subsets. Repertoires with fewer than 30,000 or more than 120,000 public chains, plus five repertoires with anomalous nucleotide sharing, were excluded from co-occurrence clustering. The clones in this table, taken by TCRdb from immuneACCESS, are in-frame only. Not every clone is retained; where verified, under half of the shortfall comes from an unresolved V gene, and the cause of the rest is unknown. V and J calls and clone size are as listed in that table; D and trimming were resolved from the DNA. The sample has roughly 100,000 clones on record, 75% to 85% of them singletons. Jointly, the top ten make up roughly 4.5% of the sample.

About this clone itself: No antigen is known for it. No much larger clone exists at a distance of one base, and base qualities are not known.

CDR1 and CDR2 are drawn from the germline V gene: KGHSH, LQKENI. V gives up 5 bases and J gives up 4 bases, and the segment between their germline ends measures 10 bases. Counted from cysteine to phenylalanine, this CDR3 has 13 amino acids. Of all the DNA, just the CDR3 is kept, 39 bases in frame from base 1. The chain links TRBV18 with TRBJ2-3; the D gene is perhaps TRBD2, on 6 matching bases. Material: PBMCs. This receptor was identified in a woman aged 35 to 49 in good health and CMV-seronegative. The encoded CDR3 is CASSKGGADTQYF. The DNA is as follows: TGTGCCAGCTCAAAAGGCGGGGCAGATACGCAGTATTTT.